Included here is one TCR beta chain sequence, with context. This clone's antigen is unknown. Base qualities were left out, and no much larger clone turns up one base away. The source of the sample is a study of blood T cell repertoires in COVID-19 (dated by TCRdb to 2019 to 2021). Some background on the complete study: Samples covering the acute and convalescent phases of COVID-19 were provided by collaborators in the United States, Italy and Spain. The material from the prospective study consisted of cDNA or gDNA derived from T cells, B-cell-depleted T cells, or PBMCs. The dataset comprised deeply sampled blood TCRbeta repertoires from subjects exposed to, actively infected with, or recovered from COVID-19. The repertoires were released in a freely available public database meant as a resource for research on the immune response to SARS-CoV-2. The samples were drawn from the first 160 participants of the ongoing ImmuneRACE study and from over 950 subjects provided by 6 global collaborators. Nearly every sample came with metadata listing a de-identified subject ID, COVID-19 status, age in years and sex. Where available, HLA class I and class II types were taken from metadata supplied by the sample provider and were not determined by assay-based typing. What the authors observed across the whole study: How much clinical and demographic metadata was included differed by source and by participant, and the metadata was provided uncurated.

The germline V gene sets CDR1 to LGHNA and CDR2 to YSLEER. From cysteine to phenylalanine, the CDR3 is 17 amino acids long. CDR3 DNA only is kept here, 51 bases in frame from base 1. V sheds 0 bases and J sheds 4 bases, leaving 18 bases between their ends. TCRbeta CDR3 regions were amplified from genomic DNA using the immunoSEQ Assay, a bias-controlled multiplex PCR. As for how the authors treated the data: Nucleated cell counts per sample were estimated from amplification of reference gene primers within the assay. To quantify the absolute abundance of each unique TCRbeta CDR3 rearrangement, sequence reads were collapsed and filtered. For each sample, productive Simpson clonality was calculated by taking the square root of Simpson's diversity index across productive rearrangements. Not all clones reach the TCRdb copy of this immuneACCESS table, which keeps in-frame sequences only. Checked studies attribute under half of the gap to unresolved V genes and leave the rest unexplained. Clone size and the V and J calls come from that table; the DNA yielded D and trimming. The table for this sample lists 95,000 to 110,000 clones; about 91% of them were counted only once. Clones ranked in the top ten supply 6.8% of the sample.

The collaborating institutions used their own protocols to collect whole blood in K2EDTA tubes. Collaborator samples were shipped for TCRbeta analysis as frozen whole blood, isolated PBMCs, or DNA extracted from either sample type. The sequence came from a man aged 50 or older with active or convalescent COVID-19. The sequencing sample was made of peripheral blood. This sequence uses TRBV4-3 and TRBJ1-1; matching of 5 bases hints at TRBD1 as the D gene. The CDR3 has the sequence CASSQDRGGLPGTEAFF. In nucleotide form, the sequence is TGCGCCAGCAGCCAAGATAGGGGAGGCCTCCCAGGCACTGAAGCTTTCTTT.